The next 6 T cell receptor beta chains were all read from a single sample in a study of blood T cell repertoires in COVID-19. Sequencing was performed with immunoSEQ multiplex PCR; in TCRdb, only in-frame clones are kept and a portion is missing. Among approximately 170,000 clones, approximately 87% were seen once, and the ten largest hold 3.5% to 5%. Sequencing input: PBMCs or T cells enriched from blood (not recorded which). These receptor sequences come from a woman in her forties or fifties who had recovered from COVID-19.

A single count supports this clone. The chain carries TRBV7-2 and TRBJ2-5, with D perhaps TRBD2 (5 bases). Deletions cut 1 base from V and 5 bases from J, with 8 bases between. Germline loops: CDR1 SGHTA, CDR2 FQGNSA. This CDR3 has 13 amino acids. The CDR3 loop reads CASSLGETETQYF. The DNA of the CDR3 is TGTGCCAGCAGCTTAGGGGAGACGGAGACCCAGTACTTC.

The J gene is TRBJ1-3, the V gene TRBV7-8, with 9 bases aligning to TRBD1. Germline V lookup: CDR1 SGHVS, CDR2 FQNEAQ. J lost 0 bases, V lost 5 bases, and 2 bases had no gene match. The CDR3 runs to 15 residues. CDR3 sequence: CASSRDRASGNTIYF. The CDR3 region has the DNA TGTGCCAGCAGCCGGGACAGGGCCTCTGGAAACACCATATATTTT.

V is TRBV18 and J is TRBJ1-6, with 10 bases identical to TRBD1. This CDR3 spans 16 amino acids. Trimming cost V 5 bases and J 9 bases; bases outside gene matches: 10. Germline V gene lookup returns CDR1 KGHSH and CDR2 LQKENI. The DNA for the CDR3 is TGTGCCAGCTCATCCACGGGGGGGACAGGGGTTTCACCCCTCCACTTT. This encodes CASSSTGGTGVSPLHF. The full variable domain, with the rest looked up from reference TRBV18 and TRBJ1-6, is NAGVMQNPRHLVRRRGQEARLRCSPMKGHSHVYWYRQLPEEGLKFMVYLQKENIIDESGMPKERFSAEFPKEGPSILRIQQVVRGDSAAYFCASSSTGGTGVSPLHFGNGTRLTVT.

This chain connects TRBV28 to TRBJ1-2; tentatively, D is TRBD1 (5 bases). The CDR3 runs 15 residues. Germline lookup yields CDR1 MDHEN and CDR2 SYDVKM. The V gene lost 5 bases and the J gene lost 4 bases, with 17 bases spanning the gap. The CDR3 loop is CASSRLLQAAYGYTF. As DNA, the CDR3 is TGTGCCAGCAGTAGGCTGTTACAGGCCGCCTATGGCTACACCTTC.

This sequence joins TRBV10-3 and TRBJ1-4; 9 bases are shared with TRBD1. J was trimmed by 8 bases and V by 6 bases; bases with no gene match: 7. The CDR3 runs to 14 residues. Germline V lookup: CDR1 ENHRY, CDR2 SYGVKD. Here the CDR3 reads CAIRGQGNVEKLFF. DNA for the CDR3: TGTGCCATCAGAGGACAGGGGAACGTCGAAAAACTGTTTTTT.

The V call is TRBV3-1 (or the pseudogene TRBV3-2), the J call TRBJ2-1, with a weak D call TRBD2 (6 bases). V was pared by 4 bases and J by 0 bases, with 13 bases between. CDR1 and CDR2 (germline): LGHDT, YNNKEL (reference sequence). This CDR3 contains 16 residues. The CDR3 loop is CASSLLGGISYNEQFF. The DNA of the CDR3 is TGTGCCAGCAGCCTACTCGGCGGGATCTCCTACAATGAGCAGTTCTTC.